What follows are 7 T cell receptor beta chains derived from one specimen sequenced in a study of identical twins. TCRdb redid the calling of the 5' RACE reads with MiXCR, one entry per CDR3 protein. Among roughly 200,000 distinct CDR3 sequences, under 10% were seen once, and the ten largest hold less than 2%. The same specimen was also included in a second study, on yellow fever vaccine responses in identical twins.

Sample: memory (CD45RO+) T cells sorted from blood. Receptors originate from a woman under 30 in good health.

This clonotype has ten or more counts. The chain joins TRBV28 to TRBJ1-3; TRBD1 is a possible D gene (5 bases). With 2 bases removed from V and 0 bases from J, the gap between germline ends came to 11 bases. The CDR3 loop spans 16 amino acids. Germline V lookup: CDR1 MDHEN, CDR2 SYDVKM. CDR3 amino acids: CASSLQGSGSGNTIYF. The DNA for the CDR3 is TGTGCCAGCAGTTTACAGGGATCCGGCTCTGGAAACACCATATATTTT.

The CDR3, as DNA: TGTGCCAGCAGTTCTAGCGGGAGGGCAGGTCGCGAGCAGTACTTC. Residues: CASSSSGRAGREQYF. The chain has TRBV28 and TRBJ2-7, with 12 bases lining up with TRBD2. The length of the CDR3 is 15 residues. Germline assignment: CDR1 MDHEN and CDR2 SYDVKM. V was pared by 4 bases and J by 6 bases, with 7 bases of the junction left unmatched. The variable domain in full, completed from reference TRBV28 and TRBJ2-7, reads DVKVTQSSRYLVKRTGEKVFLECVQDMDHENMFWYRQDPGLGLRLIYFSYDVKMKEKGDIPEGYSVSREKKERFSLILESASTNQTSMYLCASSSSGRAGREQYFGPGTRLTVT.

The chain links TRBV25-1 to TRBJ2-5; 8 nucleotides match TRBD2. V trimming: 1 base; J trimming: 4 bases; junction bases outside the gene matches: 11. Germline CDR1 is MGHDK and CDR2 is SYGVNS. The CDR3 is 17 residues long. The CDR3 here is CASSESSSGGGRETQYF. CDR3 in DNA: TGTGCCAGCAGTGAATCCTCTTCGGGCGGGGGGCGAGAGACCCAGTACTTC.

V gene TRBV12-3 or TRBV12-4 combines with J gene TRBJ2-7; D possibly corresponds to TRBD2 (7 bases). Trimming removed 9 bases at V and 4 bases at J, with 25 bases between. The CDR3 has 16 residues. CDR3 amino acids: CASIGDGGGPKYEQYF. In DNA form, the CDR3 reads TGTGCCAGTATCGGTGATGGCGGGGGCCCCAAGTACGAGCAGTACTTC.

The table lists this clonotype with a few counts. The chain joins TRBV5-1 to TRBJ1-2; weak D call: TRBD1 (6 bases). The V and J ends lost 4 bases and 7 bases respectively, with 17 bases between them. The CDR3 is made up of 14 amino acids. Germline V lookup: CDR1 SGHRS, CDR2 YFSETQ. The CDR3 spells CASSQGSYEGGYTF. The DNA for the CDR3 is TGCGCCAGCAGCCAGGGGTCATATGAGGGTGGCTACACCTTC.

As for this clonotype: Compared with germline, one end of the junction differs, possibly owing to a read error. The chain has TRBV20-1 and TRBJ2-6; D unresolved. The CDR3 runs 15 residues. The germline V gene encodes CDR1 DFQATT and CDR2 SNEGSKA (reference sequence). The CDR3 sequence: CRAKGGLAGANVLTF. The CDR3 DNA sequence: TGCAGAGCTAAGGGTGGGCTGGCCGGGGCCAACGTCCTGACTTTC.

This clonotype was recorded at least ten times. The rearrangement links TRBV20-1 to TRBJ2-7, with D tentatively TRBD1 (6 bases). Germline CDR1 is DFQATT and CDR2 is SNEGSKA (reference sequence). Trimming removed 0 bases at V and 0 bases at J, with 12 bases between. The CDR3 has 15 residues. The CDR3 DNA reads as TGCAGTGCTAGAGATCTGACAGGATCCTCCTACGAGCAGTACTTC. This gives the protein CSARDLTGSSYEQYF.